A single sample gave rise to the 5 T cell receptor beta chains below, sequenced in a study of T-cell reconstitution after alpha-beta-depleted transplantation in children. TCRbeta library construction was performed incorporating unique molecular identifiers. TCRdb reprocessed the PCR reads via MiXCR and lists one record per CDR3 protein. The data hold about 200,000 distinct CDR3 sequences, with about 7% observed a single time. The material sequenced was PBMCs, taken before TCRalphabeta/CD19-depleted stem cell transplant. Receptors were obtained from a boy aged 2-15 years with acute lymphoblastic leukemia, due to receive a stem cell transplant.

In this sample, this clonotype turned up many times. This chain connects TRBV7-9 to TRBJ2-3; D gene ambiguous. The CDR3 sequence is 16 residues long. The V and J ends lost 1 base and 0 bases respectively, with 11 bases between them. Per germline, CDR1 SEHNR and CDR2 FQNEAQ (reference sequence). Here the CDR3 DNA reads TGTGCCAGCAGCTTAGGGCGGACGACTAGCACAGATACGCAGTATTTT. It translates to CASSLGRTTSTDTQYF.

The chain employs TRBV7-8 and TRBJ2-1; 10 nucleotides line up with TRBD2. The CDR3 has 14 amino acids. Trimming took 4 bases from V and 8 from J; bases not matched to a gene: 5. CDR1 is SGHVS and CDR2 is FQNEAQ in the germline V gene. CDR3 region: CASSSVAGGDEQFF. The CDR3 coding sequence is TGTGCCAGCAGCTCGGTAGCGGGGGGCGATGAGCAGTTCTTC.

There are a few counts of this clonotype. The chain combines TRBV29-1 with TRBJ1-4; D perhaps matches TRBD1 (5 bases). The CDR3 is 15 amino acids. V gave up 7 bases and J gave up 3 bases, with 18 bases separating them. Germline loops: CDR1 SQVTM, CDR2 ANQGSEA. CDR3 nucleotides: TGCAGCGCCCAGGGTGGGAGGGGCCCTAATGAAAAACTGTTTTTT. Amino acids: CSAQGGRGPNEKLFF.

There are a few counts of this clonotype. The CDR3 sequence: CASSSTQYF. For the CDR3, the DNA is TGCGCCAGCAGCTCCACCCAGTACTTC. This rearrangement joins TRBV5-1 to TRBJ2-5; no definite D call. This CDR3 contains 9 residues. With 3 bases removed from V and 8 bases from J, the gap between germline ends came to 2 bases. Germline V gene data show CDR1 as SGHRS and CDR2 as YFSETQ.

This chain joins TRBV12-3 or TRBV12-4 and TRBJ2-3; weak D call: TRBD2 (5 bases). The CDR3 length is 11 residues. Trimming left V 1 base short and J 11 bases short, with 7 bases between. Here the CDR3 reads CASSLGLLQYF. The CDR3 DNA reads TGTGCCAGCAGTTTAGGACTACTGCAGTATTTT.